Below, 26 T cell receptor beta chains from the same sample are listed, as sequenced in a study of cytomegalovirus exposure and HLA in healthy donors. PCR involved 60 Vbeta and 13 Jbeta primers. TCRdb's copy holds only in-frame clones and misses some; the assay was immunoSEQ multiplex PCR. The sample consists of about 78,000 clones, 72% of them appearing once. Specimen: PBMCs. The source of these receptors is a woman in her 40s in good health and CMV-seropositive.

The gene calls are TRBV11-3 and TRBJ2-2; 10 nucleotides agree with TRBD1. V shed 1 base, J shed 6 bases, and the junction held 2 bases outside the gene matches. This CDR3 contains 15 residues. The germline gives CDR1 SGHNT, CDR2 YENEEA. This chain's CDR3 is CASSLGQGAAGELFF. The DNA for the CDR3 is TGTGCCAGCAGCTTAGGACAGGGGGCTGCCGGGGAGCTGTTTTTT.

The V call is TRBV6-1, the J call TRBJ1-2; unclear D gene. This CDR3 spans 12 amino acids. In germline, CDR1 is MNHNS, CDR2 SASEGT. Trimming shortened V by 7 bases and J by 7 bases, and 13 bases separated the two germline ends. The DNA for the CDR3 is TGTGCCAGCAAAAAAGACGCGGGTGGCTACACCTTC. Translation gives CASKKDAGGYTF.

This clone is a singleton in its sample. The chain combines TRBV29-1 with TRBJ2-7; D not resolved. V lost 5 bases and J lost 6, with 11 bases in between. The CDR3 is 11 amino acids. Germline V gene data show CDR1 as SQVTM and CDR2 as ANQGSEA. This CDR3 is CSVKGSGEQYF. The CDR3 DNA reads TGCAGCGTTAAAGGGTCAGGCGAGCAGTACTTC.

The chain links TRBV13 to TRBJ1-2, with D maybe TRBD1 (6 bases). Trimming took off 2 bases at V and 2 bases at J, with 12 bases between the two ends. This CDR3 spans 15 amino acids. Germline-derived CDR1 and CDR2 are PRHDT and FYEKMQ (reference sequence). CDR3 region: CASSLLQGTNYGYTF. CDR3 DNA sequence: TGTGCCAGCAGCTTACTACAGGGCACCAACTATGGCTACACCTTC.

This clone was seen a handful of times. The genes are TRBV28 and TRBJ1-3; 7 positions match TRBD1. Germline V gives CDR1 MDHEN, CDR2 SYDVKM. Trimming cost V 5 bases and J 4 bases; bases outside gene matches: 5. The CDR3 runs to 14 residues. CDR3 bases: TGTGCCAGCAGTCTAGGGGGCTCCGGAAACACCATATATTTT. Its protein product is CASSLGGSGNTIYF.

The rearrangement uses TRBV5-5 and TRBJ2-1; the D gene is possibly TRBD1 (6 bases). The CDR3 contains 16 residues. CDR1 is SGHKS, CDR2 YYEKEE, per germline (reference sequence). Trimming took 0 bases from V and 7 from J, leaving 17 bases between them. CDR3 loop: CASSLAVLTGRNEQFF. Here the CDR3 DNA reads TGTGCCAGCAGCTTGGCCGTCTTGACAGGACGGAATGAGCAGTTCTTC. The entire variable domain, with the rest obtained from reference TRBV5-5 and TRBJ2-1, is as follows: DAGVTQSPTHLIKTRGQQVTLRCSPISGHKSVSWYQQVLGQGPQFIFQYYEKEERGRGNFPDRFSARQFPNYSSELNVNALLLGDSALYLCASSLAVLTGRNEQFFGPGTRLTVL.

V and J are TRBV30 and TRBJ2-7; D is ambiguous. Trimming pared 0 bases from V and 3 bases from J, leaving 6 bases between. The CDR3 length is 12 residues. Germline V gene sequence: CDR1 GTSNPN, CDR2 SVGIG (reference sequence). The CDR3 nucleotides read TGTGCCTGGAGTGTAACCTACTACGAGCAGTACTTC. Translated: CAWSVTYYEQYF.

This chain uses TRBV4-3 with TRBJ1-2; tentatively, D is TRBD1 (6 bases). The CDR3 has 14 residues. Germline CDR1 is LGHNA and CDR2 is YSLEER. V gave up 5 bases and J gave up 6 bases, with 16 bases separating them. The CDR3 sequence: CASSYNREMDGYTF. DNA for the CDR3: TGCGCCAGCAGCTACAACAGGGAAATGGATGGCTACACCTTC.

The V gene is TRBV5-1, the J gene TRBJ2-3; 10 bases are shared with TRBD2. Germline V gene lookup returns CDR1 SGHRS and CDR2 YFSETQ. This CDR3 region has 18 residues. The V segment lost 4 bases and the J segment 5 bases; nucleotides outside the gene matches: 16. CDR3 protein: CASSPGVTSGVARDTQYF. The DNA of the CDR3 is TGCGCCAGCAGCCCGGGAGTCACTAGCGGGGTAGCGAGAGATACGCAGTATTTT.

This chain uses TRBV5-1 with TRBJ2-3; D is unresolved. Germline assignment: CDR1 SGHRS and CDR2 YFSETQ. The germline V and J ends were trimmed by 5 bases and 5 bases, with 15 bases remaining between them. CDR3 length: 14 amino acids. CDR3 sequence reads: CASRLSPHLDTQYF. Written as DNA, the CDR3 is TGCGCCAGCAGACTTAGCCCCCACTTAGATACGCAGTATTTT.

The J gene is TRBJ2-7, the V gene TRBV27; TRBD1 aligns across 8 bases. V dropped 5 bases and J dropped 7; count of bases not matched to a gene: 16. This CDR3 region has 16 residues. Germline V gene lookup returns CDR1 MNHEY and CDR2 SMNVEV (reference sequence). The CDR3 protein is CASSLAGQARLGEQYF. DNA for the CDR3: TGTGCCAGCAGTCTTGCGGGACAGGCAAGGTTGGGGGAGCAGTACTTC.

This sequence joins TRBV28 and TRBJ1-2, with D possibly being TRBD1 (6 bases). The CDR3 covers 14 residues. V was clipped by 5 bases and J by 4 bases, with 14 bases between them. CDR1 is MDHEN, CDR2 SYDVKM, per germline. CDR3 sequence (DNA): TGTGCCAGCAGTCTCCGGGACACCGGCTATGGCTACACCTTC. Translating gives CASSLRDTGYGYTF.

V usage is TRBV6-5 and J usage is TRBJ2-3, with TRBD1 matching 9 bases. The V segment lost 6 bases and the J segment 5 bases; nucleotides outside the gene matches: 3. Germline V lookup: CDR1 MNHEY, CDR2 SVGAGI. The CDR3 has 13 amino acids. The CDR3 bases are TGTGCCAGCAGAAACAGGGGGCAAGATACGCAGTATTTT. Residues: CASRNRGQDTQYF.

In DNA form, the CDR3 reads TGTGCCAGCAAAAACAGGGTTACCCCAATGGATGGCTACACCTTC. Its translation is CASKNRVTPMDGYTF. The chain uses TRBV6-5 and TRBJ1-2, with D possibly being TRBD1 (6 bases). The germline gives CDR1 MNHEY, CDR2 SVGAGI. V lost 7 bases to trimming and J lost 6 bases, with 21 bases between them. This CDR3 region has 15 residues.

The V call is TRBV7-9, the J call TRBJ2-5; 8 bases align to TRBD1. The end of the DNA aligns better with TRBJ2-7, so the J call may be wrong. The CDR3 extends over 15 amino acids. Germline loops: CDR1 SEHNR, CDR2 FQNEAQ (reference sequence). CDR3 DNA: TGTGCCAGCAGCTTAGGGGACAGGAGCTCCTACGAGCAGTACTTC. Its protein is CASSLGDRSSYEQYF.

The chain combines TRBV6-1 with TRBJ1-3, with D perhaps TRBD1 (5 bases). There are 14 residues in the CDR3. V was trimmed by 5 bases and J by 0 bases, leaving 8 bases between them. Germline V gives CDR1 MNHNS, CDR2 SASEGT. For the CDR3, the DNA is TGTGCCAGCAGTTTTCAGGGCTCTGGAAACACCATATATTTT. Amino acid sequence: CASSFQGSGNTIYF.

J is TRBJ1-2 and V is TRBV29-1; 7 bases map to TRBD1. Germline values: CDR1 SQVTM, CDR2 ANQGSEA. The CDR3 is 12 amino acids. V was clipped by 7 bases and J by 5 bases; unmatched bases: 7. CDR3 sequence: CSADRDRYGYTF. CDR3 in DNA: TGCAGCGCCGACAGGGATCGGTATGGCTACACCTTC.

The rearrangement uses TRBV29-1 and TRBJ1-1; TRBD1 aligns across 9 bases. The germline gives CDR1 SQVTM, CDR2 ANQGSEA. With V trimmed by 6 bases and J by 7 bases, 12 bases remained unmatched. The CDR3 covers 14 residues. CDR3 bases: TGCAGCGTGGGGGAAGGTGGACAGGGGTATGAAGCTTTCTTT. This sequence encodes CSVGEGGQGYEAFF.

CDR3 bases: TGTGCCAGCAGTGAACCGGGACAGGCAGCCCCCTACGAGCAGTACTTC. It encodes CASSEPGQAAPYEQYF. The rearrangement uses TRBV6-1 and TRBJ2-7; 8 bases fit TRBD1. This CDR3 has 16 residues. The ends lost 2 bases at V and 2 bases at J; junction bases unmatched: 8. Germline CDR1 reads MNHNS; CDR2 reads SASEGT.

The chain recombines TRBV28 with TRBJ2-3, with 7 bases identical to TRBD2. The V gene end was trimmed by 7 bases and the J gene end by 7 bases; junction bases not matched to a gene: 11. Looked up from germline, CDR1 is MDHEN and CDR2 is SYDVKM. The CDR3 runs 14 residues. CDR3 region: CASTQHWGGNTQYF. The CDR3 DNA reads TGTGCCAGCACTCAGCATTGGGGGGGAAATACGCAGTATTTT.

The table lists this clone with a count of one. The chain is built from TRBV10-2 and TRBJ2-7; 10 bases align to TRBD2. CDR1 WSHSY and CDR2 SAAADI come from the germline V gene. Germline trimming cut 4 bases from V and 2 bases from J; bases unmatched to any gene: 5. This CDR3 spans 15 amino acids. The chain's CDR3 is CASSGGLAGAYEQYF. The CDR3, as DNA: TGCGCCAGCAGTGGCGGGCTAGCGGGAGCCTACGAGCAGTACTTC.

The chain combines TRBV10-3 with TRBJ2-3; no clear D gene. Germline V gene lookup returns CDR1 ENHRY and CDR2 SYGVKD. V lost 6 bases to trimming and J lost 6 bases, with 13 bases between them. CDR3 length: 13 residues. The DNA of the CDR3 is TGTGCCATCAGACCGGTCTGGGCGGATACGCAGTATTTT. Protein product: CAIRPVWADTQYF.

This clone came up once. This chain joins TRBV6-4 and TRBJ2-1, with 8 bases identical to TRBD1. The J segment lost 3 bases and the V segment lost 5 bases, leaving 9 bases of the junction unmatched. CDR3 size: 16 residues. CDR1 is MRHNA and CDR2 is SNTAGT in the germline V gene. CDR3 region: CASSLLGTGRYNEQFF. The CDR3 nucleotides are TGTGCCAGCAGTTTACTCGGGACAGGACGCTACAATGAGCAGTTCTTC.

A few counts support this clone. The chain has TRBV10-3 and TRBJ1-6; tentatively, D is TRBD1 (5 bases). V was clipped by 10 bases and J by 6 bases, with 13 bases between them. Germline lookup yields CDR1 ENHRY and CDR2 SYGVKD. The CDR3 runs 13 residues. The CDR3 region is CATRTGGNSPLHF. The DNA for the CDR3 is TGTGCCACCCGAACAGGCGGTAATTCACCCCTCCACTTT.

This chain connects TRBV6-4 to TRBJ2-3, with D possibly TRBD1 on 5 matching bases. Per germline, CDR1 MRHNA and CDR2 SNTAGT. The CDR3 sequence is 13 residues long. Between the trimmed V and J ends, which lost 8 bases and 2 bases, there was a span of 11 bases. This chain's CDR3 is CASRRQNTDTQYF. The CDR3 DNA reads TGTGCCAGCCGTAGACAGAACACAGATACGCAGTATTTT.

A few counts support this clone. The chain has TRBV6-5 and TRBJ1-5; 8 bases line up with TRBD1. The CDR3 runs to 14 residues. The junction had 7 bases not matched to a gene; V was cut back by 6 bases and J by 6 bases. Germline-derived CDR1 and CDR2 are MNHEY and SVGAGI. The CDR3: CASRADRGGQPQHF. The CDR3 DNA reads as TGTGCCAGCAGGGCTGACAGGGGTGGTCAGCCCCAGCATTTT.